This TCR beta chain originates from a study of cytomegalovirus exposure and HLA in healthy donors. Study outcomes and limitations: In an earlier analysis, productive rearrangement rates for most beta V segments clustered near 87% or 30%.

Despite likely unrecorded immune exposures, the donors were nominally healthy at the time of sampling. The PCR made use of 60 Vbeta and 13 Jbeta primers. Assay: immunoSEQ multiplex PCR; the TCRdb copy retains only in-frame clones and omits some. Of 160,000 or so clones listed, 75% to 85% are singletons. The CDR3 has 14 amino acids. Germline CDR1 is SGDLS and CDR2 is YYNGEE. V was pared by 3 bases and J by 4 bases, with 2 bases of the junction left unmatched. This clone has more than one count but fewer than ten. As yet, its antigen is unknown. J is TRBJ1-2 and V is TRBV9, with 11 positions matching TRBD1. The sample taken for sequencing was PBMCs. The TCR comes from a man aged 45-65 years in good health and CMV-seropositive. CDR3 in amino acids: CASSAGQGVYGYTF. In DNA form, the CDR3 reads TGTGCCAGCAGCGCGGGACAGGGGGTCTATGGCTACACCTTC.